A selection of T cell receptor beta chains follows, all from one sample in a study of T cell responses to AZD1222 COVID-19 vaccine. TCRdb's copy holds only in-frame clones and misses some; the assay was immunoSEQ multiplex PCR. The data contain 150,000 or so clones, about 88% of them singletons. Sequenced here: peripheral blood, sampled on day 0 of AZD1222 vaccination. These receptors were taken from an adult in good health. CDR3s include the opening cysteine and the closing phenylalanine or tryptophan. Fields, in order: clone size, D gene, V gene, CDR3 length, J gene, CDR3 protein, CDR3 DNA. A D gene is named only where the DNA matches it firmly. Clone size is shown for a subset of rows, as once, few, many or a class of expanded clone.

clone size: NA
D gene: NA
V gene: TRBV27
CDR3 length: 16
J gene: TRBJ1-5
CDR3 protein: CASSRKTGDSNQPQHF
CDR3 DNA: TGTGCCAGCAGCAGAAAGACAGGAGATAGCAATCAGCCCCAGCATTTT

clone size: few
D gene: NA
V gene: TRBV5-1
CDR3 length: 17
J gene: TRBJ2-2
CDR3 protein: CASSLIGLRGRPGELFF
CDR3 DNA: TGCGCCAGCAGCTTGATTGGCTTGCGGGGCAGACCCGGGGAGCTGTTTTTT

clone size: NA
D gene: NA
V gene: TRBV19
CDR3 length: 15
J gene: TRBJ1-2
CDR3 protein: CASSFGKSGRTGYTF
CDR3 DNA: TGTGCCAGTAGTTTTGGGAAGTCAGGGAGAACTGGCTACACCTTC

clone size: NA
D gene: NA
V gene: TRBV9
CDR3 length: 15
J gene: TRBJ2-2
CDR3 protein: CASSPGPQNTGELFF
CDR3 DNA: TGTGCCAGCAGCCCGGGACCTCAGAACACCGGGGAGCTGTTTTTT

clone size: NA
D gene: TRBD2
V gene: TRBV18
CDR3 length: 12
J gene: TRBJ2-1
CDR3 protein: CASSPPGLAQFF
CDR3 DNA: TGTGCCAGCTCACCACCGGGACTAGCCCAGTTCTTC

clone size: NA
D gene: NA
V gene: TRBV30
CDR3 length: 16
J gene: TRBJ2-5
CDR3 protein: CAWSLSGRWTTETQYF
CDR3 DNA: TGTGCCTGGAGTCTAAGTGGGAGGTGGACGACGGAGACCCAGTACTTC

clone size: NA
D gene: NA
V gene: TRBV5-1
CDR3 length: 12
J gene: TRBJ1-4
CDR3 protein: CASSGRNEKLFF
CDR3 DNA: TGCGCCAGCAGCGGCAGGAATGAAAAACTGTTTTTT

clone size: NA
D gene: TRBD1
V gene: TRBV10-3
CDR3 length: 14
J gene: TRBJ2-7
CDR3 protein: CAISAKQGVDEQYF
CDR3 DNA: TGTGCCATCAGTGCGAAACAGGGGGTCGACGAGCAGTACTTC

clone size: NA
D gene: NA
V gene: TRBV7-8
CDR3 length: 18
J gene: TRBJ1-6
CDR3 protein: CASSLSFTAGRYNSPLHF
CDR3 DNA: TGTGCCAGCAGCTTAAGTTTCACCGCAGGGCGTTATAATTCACCCCTCCACTTT

clone size: few
D gene: NA
V gene: TRBV24-1
CDR3 length: 13
J gene: TRBJ1-1
CDR3 protein: CATSGQPGTEAFF
CDR3 DNA: TGTGCCACCAGTGGACAGCCTGGGACTGAAGCTTTCTTT

clone size: once
D gene: NA
V gene: TRBV6-2/TRBV6-3
CDR3 length: 14
J gene: TRBJ1-2
CDR3 protein: CASSYLAGSYGYTF
CDR3 DNA: TGTGCCAGCAGTTACCTGGCCGGAAGCTATGGCTACACCTTC

clone size: once
D gene: NA
V gene: TRBV5-1
CDR3 length: 16
J gene: TRBJ1-2
CDR3 protein: CASSPQGDTSNYGYTF
CDR3 DNA: TGCGCCAGCAGCCCCCAAGGGGACACCTCTAACTATGGCTACACCTTC

clone size: NA
D gene: NA
V gene: TRBV4-3
CDR3 length: 13
J gene: TRBJ1-2
CDR3 protein: CASSQDRGGSYTF
CDR3 DNA: TGCGCCAGCAGCCAAGACAGGGGCGGGAGCTACACCTTC

clone size: NA
D gene: NA
V gene: TRBV10-3
CDR3 length: 11
J gene: TRBJ1-3
CDR3 protein: CATGTGNTIYF
CDR3 DNA: TGTGCCACTGGAACTGGAAACACCATATATTTT

clone size: NA
D gene: TRBD2
V gene: TRBV18
CDR3 length: 17
J gene: TRBJ2-7
CDR3 protein: CASSPRPLAGGWGEQYF
CDR3 DNA: TGTGCCAGCTCACCACGTCCTCTAGCGGGAGGGTGGGGCGAGCAGTACTTC

clone size: NA
D gene: NA
V gene: TRBV4-2
CDR3 length: 20
J gene: TRBJ2-1
CDR3 protein: CASRPRSNAAGRGLYNEQFF
CDR3 DNA: TGTGCCAGCAGGCCAAGATCAAATGCTGCGGGAAGGGGGCTTTACAATGAGCAGTTCTTC

clone size: NA
D gene: NA
V gene: TRBV19
CDR3 length: 14
J gene: TRBJ1-6
CDR3 protein: CASKQVSYNSPLHF
CDR3 DNA: TGTGCCAGTAAACAGGTCTCCTATAATTCACCCCTCCACTTT

clone size: NA
D gene: NA
V gene: TRBV6-2/TRBV6-3
CDR3 length: 16
J gene: TRBJ1-1
CDR3 protein: CASSYHTPPRRTEAFF
CDR3 DNA: TGTGCCAGCAGTTACCATACCCCACCCCGGCGGACTGAAGCTTTCTTT

clone size: NA
D gene: NA
V gene: TRBV9
CDR3 length: 15
J gene: TRBJ1-4
CDR3 protein: CASSVGAGVNEKLFF
CDR3 DNA: TGTGCCAGCAGCGTAGGGGCAGGGGTTAATGAAAAACTGTTTTTT

clone size: NA
D gene: NA
V gene: TRBV20-1
CDR3 length: 14
J gene: TRBJ1-3
CDR3 protein: CSASEFFDGNTIYF
CDR3 DNA: TGCAGTGCTAGTGAGTTCTTCGATGGAAACACCATATATTTT

clone size: NA
D gene: NA
V gene: TRBV4-3
CDR3 length: 15
J gene: TRBJ2-7
CDR3 protein: CASSLDRDSIYEQYF
CDR3 DNA: TGCGCCAGCAGCCTAGACCGGGACTCGATCTACGAGCAGTACTTC

clone size: few
D gene: NA
V gene: TRBV28
CDR3 length: 13
J gene: TRBJ1-5
CDR3 protein: CASRPGVGQPQHF
CDR3 DNA: TGTGCCAGCAGACCAGGGGTTGGACAGCCCCAGCATTTT

clone size: NA
D gene: TRBD1
V gene: TRBV29-1
CDR3 length: 13
J gene: TRBJ1-6
CDR3 protein: CSVGQGIDSPLHF
CDR3 DNA: TGCAGCGTTGGACAGGGGATTGATTCACCCCTCCACTTT

clone size: NA
D gene: NA
V gene: TRBV11-2
CDR3 length: 14
J gene: TRBJ2-2
CDR3 protein: CASSAYRVTGELFF
CDR3 DNA: TGTGCCAGCAGCGCTTATCGGGTCACCGGGGAGCTGTTTTTT

clone size: NA
D gene: TRBD1
V gene: TRBV2
CDR3 length: 14
J gene: TRBJ2-7
CDR3 protein: CASRWDRGVYEQYF
CDR3 DNA: TGTGCCAGCAGATGGGACAGGGGGGTTTACGAGCAGTACTTC

clone size: NA
D gene: NA
V gene: TRBV7-9
CDR3 length: 13
J gene: TRBJ1-2
CDR3 protein: CASSLGLYYGYTF
CDR3 DNA: TGTGCCAGCAGCTTAGGGCTTTACTATGGCTACACCTTC

clone size: NA
D gene: NA
V gene: TRBV18
CDR3 length: 15
J gene: TRBJ1-2
CDR3 protein: CASSPRAPANYGYTF
CDR3 DNA: TGTGCCAGCTCACCAAGGGCACCGGCTAACTATGGCTACACCTTC

clone size: NA
D gene: NA
V gene: TRBV29-1
CDR3 length: 12
J gene: TRBJ1-3
CDR3 protein: CSVVGAGNTIYF
CDR3 DNA: TGCAGCGTTGTTGGGGCTGGAAACACCATATATTTT